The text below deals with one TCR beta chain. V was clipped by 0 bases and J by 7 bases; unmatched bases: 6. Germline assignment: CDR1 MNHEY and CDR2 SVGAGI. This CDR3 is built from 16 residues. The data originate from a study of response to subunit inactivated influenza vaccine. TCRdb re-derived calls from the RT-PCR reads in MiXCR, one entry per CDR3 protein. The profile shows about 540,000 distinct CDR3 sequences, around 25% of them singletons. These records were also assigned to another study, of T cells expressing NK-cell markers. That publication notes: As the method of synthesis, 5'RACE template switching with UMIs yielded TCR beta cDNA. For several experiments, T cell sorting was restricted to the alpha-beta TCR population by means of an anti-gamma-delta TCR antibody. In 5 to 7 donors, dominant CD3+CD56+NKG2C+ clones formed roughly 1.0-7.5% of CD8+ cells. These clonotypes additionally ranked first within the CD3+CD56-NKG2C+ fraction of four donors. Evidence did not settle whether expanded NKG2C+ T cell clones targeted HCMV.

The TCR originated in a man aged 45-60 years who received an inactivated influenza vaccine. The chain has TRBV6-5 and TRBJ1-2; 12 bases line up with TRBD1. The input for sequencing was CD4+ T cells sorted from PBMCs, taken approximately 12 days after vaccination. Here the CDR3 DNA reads TGTGCCAGCAGTTACTCCGCGGGACAGGGGGCTGGTGGCTACACCTTC. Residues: CASSYSAGQGAGGYTF.